Listed below are T cell receptor beta chains from one sample, sequenced in a study of blood T cell repertoires in COVID-19. Sequencing was performed with immunoSEQ multiplex PCR; in TCRdb, only in-frame clones are kept and a portion is missing. The table records 150,000 to 200,000 clones, about 85% of them present only once. The sample consisted of peripheral blood. Every receptor here comes from a man younger than 30 with acute or convalescent COVID-19. Each CDR3 is given with its conserved first and last residue. D genes are given only for firm matches. Where a row states a size, it is once, few, many or the class of an expanded clone; other rows omit it.

v_call	clone_size	d_call	cdr3_length	j_call	cdr3_nt	cdr3_aa
TRBV5-5	.	.	16	TRBJ1-1	TGTGCCAGCAGCCCACCGTCGGGGGGGGTGAACACTGAAGCTTTCTTT	CASSPPSGGVNTEAFF
TRBV12-3/TRBV12-4	.	.	13	TRBJ1-3	TGTGCCAGCAGGCGGGAATTTGGAAACACCATATATTTT	CASRREFGNTIYF
TRBV6-5	.	.	15	TRBJ1-5	TGTGCCAGCAGTTACGACAACAATAGCAATCAGCCCCAGCATTTT	CASSYDNNSNQPQHF
TRBV2	.	TRBD1	16	TRBJ1-3	TGTGCCAGCAGTGGGGACAGGGGGCTTCTTGGAAACACCATATATTTT	CASSGDRGLLGNTIYF
TRBV4-2	.	TRBD2	18	TRBJ2-3	TGTGCCAGCAGAACCACCCTAGCGGGGGGGCTCACAGGAGATACGCAGTATTTT	CASRTTLAGGLTGDTQYF
TRBV6-5	.	TRBD1	12	TRBJ1-2	TGTGCCATAGGAGGGACAGTCTATGGCTACACCTTC	CAIGGTVYGYTF
TRBV27	once	TRBD1	16	TRBJ1-3	TGTGCCAGCAGTTTCGACAGGGTCGGCTCTGGAAACACCATATATTTT	CASSFDRVGSGNTIYF
TRBV27	.	TRBD2	17	TRBJ2-1	TGTGCCAGCAGTTTACCCCCTAGCGGGGGGGGACTCAATGAGCAGTTCTTC	CASSLPPSGGGLNEQFF
TRBV2	once	.	12	TRBJ2-7	TGTGCCAGCACCCCCGGCCAGCGCGAGCAGTACTTC	CASTPGQREQYF
TRBV19	few	TRBD1	12	TRBJ2-7	TGTGCCACGGGACAGGGCGTGGAAGAGCAGTACTTC	CATGQGVEEQYF
TRBV4-1	once	.	17	TRBJ2-1	TGCGCCAGCAGCCAAGAACCCCCAGGGATCTCCTACAATGAGCAGTTCTTC	CASSQEPPGISYNEQFF
TRBV30	.	TRBD1	16	TRBJ2-3	TGTGCCTGGAGTCGACCGGACAGGACCCCAGCTAATACGCAGTATTTT	CAWSRPDRTPANTQYF
TRBV30	.	.	13	TRBJ1-1	TGTGCCTGGGGAGAACCAGGGCAGGGAAAAGCTTTCTTT	CAWGEPGQGKAFF
TRBV7-8	.	.	16	TRBJ2-2	TGTGCCAGCAGCTTATCGGGTCAGACGAACACCGGGGAGCTGTTTTTT	CASSLSGQTNTGELFF